This T cell receptor beta chain emerged from a study of response to subunit inactivated influenza vaccine. Study-wide points: Every seasonal influenza vaccination brings in few new T cells, the authors suggested.

MiXCR, run by TCRdb on the RT-PCR reads, gives a single entry per CDR3 protein. The sample holds around 580,000 distinct CDR3 sequences, 12% to 15% seen once. CDR3 size: 16 residues. J gave up 5 bases and V 5 bases, and 13 bases lay outside the gene matches. Concerning this clonotype: Its target is unknown.

The rearrangement links TRBV12-3 or TRBV12-4 to TRBJ2-5; TRBD2 matches at 8 bases. Sequencing used PBMCs from blood, obtained about 13 days after vaccination. This clonotype was sampled from a man between 50 and 59 years old who received an inactivated influenza vaccine. The CDR3 here is CASSVPLAGGRETQYF. CDR3 nucleotide sequence: TGTGCCAGCAGTGTCCCTCTGGCGGGGGGCCGGGAGACCCAGTACTTC.